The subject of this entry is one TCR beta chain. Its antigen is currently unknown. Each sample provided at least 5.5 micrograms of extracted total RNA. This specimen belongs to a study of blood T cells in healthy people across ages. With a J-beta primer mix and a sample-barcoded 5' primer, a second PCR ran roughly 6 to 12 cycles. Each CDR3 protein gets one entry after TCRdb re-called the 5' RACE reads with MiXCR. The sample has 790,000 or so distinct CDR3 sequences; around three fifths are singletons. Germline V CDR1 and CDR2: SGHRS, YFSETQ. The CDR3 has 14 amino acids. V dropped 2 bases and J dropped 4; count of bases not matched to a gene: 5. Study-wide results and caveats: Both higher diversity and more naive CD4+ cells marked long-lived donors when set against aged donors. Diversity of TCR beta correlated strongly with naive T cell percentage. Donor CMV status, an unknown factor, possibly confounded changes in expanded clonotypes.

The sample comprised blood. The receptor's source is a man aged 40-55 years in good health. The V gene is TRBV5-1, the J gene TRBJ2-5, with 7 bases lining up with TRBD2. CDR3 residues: CASSFQTGGETQYF. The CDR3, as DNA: TGCGCCAGCAGCTTCCAAACGGGGGGAGAGACCCAGTACTTC.